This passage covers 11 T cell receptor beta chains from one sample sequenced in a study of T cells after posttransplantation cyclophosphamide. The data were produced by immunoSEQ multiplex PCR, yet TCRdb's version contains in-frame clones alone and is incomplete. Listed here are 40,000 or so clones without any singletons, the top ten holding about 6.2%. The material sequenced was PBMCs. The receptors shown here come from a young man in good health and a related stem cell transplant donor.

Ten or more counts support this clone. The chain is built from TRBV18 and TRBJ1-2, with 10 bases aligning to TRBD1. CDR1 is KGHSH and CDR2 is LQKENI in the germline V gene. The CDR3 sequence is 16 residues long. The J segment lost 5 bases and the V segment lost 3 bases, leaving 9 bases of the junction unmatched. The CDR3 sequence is CASSPGPGQGTYGYTF. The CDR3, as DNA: TGTGCCAGCTCACCTGGCCCGGGACAGGGGACTTATGGCTACACCTTC.

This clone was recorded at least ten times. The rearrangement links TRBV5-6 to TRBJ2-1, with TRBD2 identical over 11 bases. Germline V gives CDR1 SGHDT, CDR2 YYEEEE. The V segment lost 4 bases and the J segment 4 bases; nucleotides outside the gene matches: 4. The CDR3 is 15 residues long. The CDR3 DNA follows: TGTGCCAGCAGCCCGACTAGCGGGGAATACAATGAGCAGTTCTTC. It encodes CASSPTSGEYNEQFF.

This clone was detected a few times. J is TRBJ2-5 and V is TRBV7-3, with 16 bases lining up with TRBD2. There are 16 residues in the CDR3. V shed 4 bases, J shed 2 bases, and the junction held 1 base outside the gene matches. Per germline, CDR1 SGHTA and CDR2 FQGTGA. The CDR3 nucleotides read TGTGCCAGCAGCTCGGGACTAGCGGGGGGGCAAGAGACCCAGTACTTC. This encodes CASSSGLAGGQETQYF.

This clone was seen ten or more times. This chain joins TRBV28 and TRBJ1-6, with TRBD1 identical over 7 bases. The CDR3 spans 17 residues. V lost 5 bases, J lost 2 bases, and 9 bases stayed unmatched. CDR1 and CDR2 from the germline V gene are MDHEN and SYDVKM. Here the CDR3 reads CASSPGTVLTYNSPLHF. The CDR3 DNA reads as TGTGCCAGCAGTCCGGGGACAGTCTTGACCTATAATTCACCCCTCCACTTT.

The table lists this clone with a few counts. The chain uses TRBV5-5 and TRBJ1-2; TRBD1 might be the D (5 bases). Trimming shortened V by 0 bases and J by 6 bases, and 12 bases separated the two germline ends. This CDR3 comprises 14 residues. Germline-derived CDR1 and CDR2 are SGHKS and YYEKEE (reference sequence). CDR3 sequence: CASSLVRENDGYTF. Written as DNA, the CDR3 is TGTGCCAGCAGCTTGGTCAGGGAAAATGATGGCTACACCTTC. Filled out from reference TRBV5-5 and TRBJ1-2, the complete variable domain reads DAGVTQSPTHLIKTRGQQVTLRCSPISGHKSVSWYQQVLGQGPQFIFQYYEKEERGRGNFPDRFSARQFPNYSSELNVNALLLGDSALYLCASSLVRENDGYTFGSGTRLTVV.

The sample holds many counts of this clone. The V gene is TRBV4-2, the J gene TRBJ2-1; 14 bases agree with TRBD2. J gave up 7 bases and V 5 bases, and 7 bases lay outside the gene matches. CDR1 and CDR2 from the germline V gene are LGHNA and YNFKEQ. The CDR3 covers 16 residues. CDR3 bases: TGTGCCAGCAGCAAGACTAGCGGGGGGGCAAAAAATGAGCAGTTCTTC. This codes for CASSKTSGGAKNEQFF.

In DNA form, the CDR3 reads TGTGCCAGCAGCGTAGAGGGGCAGGGGGTGAGCACCGGGGAGCTGTTTTTT. Its protein product is CASSVEGQGVSTGELFF. This chain joins TRBV9 and TRBJ2-2, with TRBD1 matching 7 bases. The germline CDR1 and CDR2 sequences are SGDLS and YYNGEE. The CDR3 is 17 amino acids. The ends lost 0 bases at V and 4 bases at J; junction bases unmatched: 9.

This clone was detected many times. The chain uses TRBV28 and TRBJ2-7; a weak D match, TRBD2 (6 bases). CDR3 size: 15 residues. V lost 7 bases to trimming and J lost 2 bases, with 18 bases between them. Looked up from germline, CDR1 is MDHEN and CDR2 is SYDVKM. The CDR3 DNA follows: TGTGCCAGCAACCCTCCCCCAGGGAGGCCCTACGAGCAGTACTTC. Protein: CASNPPPGRPYEQYF.

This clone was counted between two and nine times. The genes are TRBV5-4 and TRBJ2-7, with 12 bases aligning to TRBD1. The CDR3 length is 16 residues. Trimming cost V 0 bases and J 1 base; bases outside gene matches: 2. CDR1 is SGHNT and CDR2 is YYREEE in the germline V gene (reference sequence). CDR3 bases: TGTGCCAGCAGCTTGGTGGGACAGGGGGCTTCCTACGAGCAGTACTTC. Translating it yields CASSLVGQGASYEQYF.

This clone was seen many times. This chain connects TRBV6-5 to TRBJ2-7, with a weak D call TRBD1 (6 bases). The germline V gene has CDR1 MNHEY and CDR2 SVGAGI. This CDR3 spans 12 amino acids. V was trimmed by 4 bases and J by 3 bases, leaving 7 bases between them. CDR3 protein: CASSLGGYEQYF. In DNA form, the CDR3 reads TGTGCCAGCAGTTTAGGGGGCTACGAGCAGTACTTC.

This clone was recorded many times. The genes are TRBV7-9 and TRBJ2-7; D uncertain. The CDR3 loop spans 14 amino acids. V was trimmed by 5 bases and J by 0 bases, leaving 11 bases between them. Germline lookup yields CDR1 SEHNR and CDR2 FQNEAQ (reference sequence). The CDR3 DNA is TGTGCCAGCAGCATGATCGGTAGCTCCTACGAGCAGTACTTC. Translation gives CASSMIGSSYEQYF.